This entry features one T cell receptor beta chain sequence. Its antigen specificity is not known. No quality values exist for individual bases; no much larger clone is one base distant. The collaborating institutions used their own protocols to collect whole blood in K2EDTA tubes. Collaborator samples were shipped for TCRbeta analysis as frozen whole blood, isolated PBMCs, or DNA extracted from either sample type. This record belongs to a study of blood T cell repertoires in COVID-19 (dated by TCRdb to 2020 to 2021). General notes on the study: Samples from collaborators originated in the United States, Italy and Spain and spanned both the acute and convalescent phases of COVID-19. The material from the prospective study consisted of cDNA or gDNA derived from T cells, B-cell-depleted T cells, or PBMCs. Deeply sampled blood TCRbeta repertoires from subjects exposed to, actively infected with, or recovered from COVID-19 were included in the dataset. A freely available public database, intended as a resource for researchers studying the immune response to SARS-CoV-2, is where the repertoires were released. The samples were drawn from the first 160 participants of the ongoing ImmuneRACE study and from over a thousand subjects provided by 6 global collaborators. Sample metadata almost always included a de-identified subject ID, COVID-19 status, age in years and sex. Where HLA class I and class II types were available, the types were taken from metadata supplied by the sample provider, not from assay-based typing. Study-wide findings and limitations: Clinical and demographic metadata were provided uncurated, with the amount varying by source and participant.

TCRbeta CDR3 regions were amplified from genomic DNA by means of the immunoSEQ Assay, a bias-controlled multiplex PCR. Turning to the authors' computational methods: The number of nucleated cells in each sample was estimated from the amplification of reference gene primers within the assay. Sequence reads were collapsed and filtered to measure the absolute abundance of every unique TCRbeta CDR3 rearrangement. For each sample, productive Simpson clonality was calculated as the square root of Simpson's diversity index over productive rearrangements. The source is immuneACCESS, and TCRdb retained only in-frame sequences with V and J called. Part of the clones is not carried over; for the studies checked, unresolved V genes explain less than half of this, and the remainder is unexplained. The DNA was the basis for D and trimming; V, J and clone size are from that table. The sample profile shows approximately 140,000 clones; about four fifths of them were found once. Jointly, the top ten make up about 15% of the sample.

The specimen sequenced was peripheral blood. The TCR comes from a woman older than 75 with acute or convalescent COVID-19.

The nucleotide sequence is given as TGTGCCAGTAGTATAGAGTGGGCCAGGGGGCACTATGGCTACACCTTC. Its product reads: CASSIEWARGHYGYTF. In this chain, TRBV19 is recombined with TRBJ1-2; TRBD1 fits 8 bases in the junction. In the germline V gene (reference sequence), CDR1 corresponds to LNHDA and CDR2 to SQIVND. From the cysteine up to the phenylalanine, the CDR3 has a length of 16 residues. Here the CDR3 DNA is all that survives: 48 bases in frame from base 1. V is cut back by 0 bases and J by 3 bases, with 6 bases in the junction unmatched.